The sample holds a few counts of the clone carrying this T cell receptor beta chain. As yet, its antigen is unknown. Germline CDR1 reads MNHNY; CDR2 reads SVGAGI (reference sequence). This CDR3 region has 13 residues. V was trimmed by 2 bases and J by 3 bases, leaving 7 bases between them. The study reverse transcribed the entire isolated RNA, so it sequenced expressed TCRB transcripts. Using immunoSEQ multiplex PCR, the repertoire was profiled, and TCRdb retains in-frame clones only, with some absent. The sample shows 900,000 or so clones, 17% of them seen only once. This sample stems from a study of beta chain features in type 1 diabetes. General study findings and limits: Within the patient group, naive, central memory and Treg TCRB repertoires appeared more similar to each other than within healthy donors.

The clonotype was recovered from a young woman in good health. The source material was naive CD4+ T cells from blood. V gene TRBV6-6 combines with J gene TRBJ1-1; no definite D call. CDR3 residues: CASSYGEDTEAFF. The CDR3 DNA reads TGTGCCAGCAGTTACGGGGAGGACACTGAAGCTTTCTTT.